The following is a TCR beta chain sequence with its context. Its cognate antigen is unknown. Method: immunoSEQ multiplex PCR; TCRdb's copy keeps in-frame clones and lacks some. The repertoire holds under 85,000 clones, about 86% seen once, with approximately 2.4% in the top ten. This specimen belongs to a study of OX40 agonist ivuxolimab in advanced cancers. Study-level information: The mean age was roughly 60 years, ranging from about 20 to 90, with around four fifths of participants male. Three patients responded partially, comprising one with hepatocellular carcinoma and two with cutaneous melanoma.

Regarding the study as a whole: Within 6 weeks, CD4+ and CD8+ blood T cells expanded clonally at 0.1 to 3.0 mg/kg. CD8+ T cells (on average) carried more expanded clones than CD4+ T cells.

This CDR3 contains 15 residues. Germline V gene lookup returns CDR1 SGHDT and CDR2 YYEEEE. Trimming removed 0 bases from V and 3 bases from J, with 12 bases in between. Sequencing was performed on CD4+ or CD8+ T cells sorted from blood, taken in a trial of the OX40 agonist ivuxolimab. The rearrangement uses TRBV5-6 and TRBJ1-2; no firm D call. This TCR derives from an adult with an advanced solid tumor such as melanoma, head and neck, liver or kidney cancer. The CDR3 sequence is CASSLVGSQDYGYTF. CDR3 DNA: TGTGCCAGCAGCTTGGTCGGTAGCCAGGACTATGGCTACACCTTC.